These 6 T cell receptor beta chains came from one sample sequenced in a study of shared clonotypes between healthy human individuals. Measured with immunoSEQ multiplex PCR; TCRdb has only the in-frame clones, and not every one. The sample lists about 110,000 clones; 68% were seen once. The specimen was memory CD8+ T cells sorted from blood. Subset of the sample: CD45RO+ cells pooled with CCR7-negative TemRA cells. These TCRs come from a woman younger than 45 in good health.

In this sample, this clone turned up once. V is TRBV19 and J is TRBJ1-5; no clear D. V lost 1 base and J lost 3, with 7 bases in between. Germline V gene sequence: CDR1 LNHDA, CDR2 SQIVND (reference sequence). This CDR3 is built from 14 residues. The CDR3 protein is CASSIGRPNQPQHF. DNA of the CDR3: TGTGCCAGTAGTATAGGCCGTCCCAATCAGCCCCAGCATTTT.

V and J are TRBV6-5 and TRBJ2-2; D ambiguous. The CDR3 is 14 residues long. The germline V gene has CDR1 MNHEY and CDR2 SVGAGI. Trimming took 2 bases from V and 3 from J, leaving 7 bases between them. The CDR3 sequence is CASSYGGYTGELFF. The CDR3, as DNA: TGTGCCAGCAGTTACGGCGGCTACACCGGGGAGCTGTTTTTT.

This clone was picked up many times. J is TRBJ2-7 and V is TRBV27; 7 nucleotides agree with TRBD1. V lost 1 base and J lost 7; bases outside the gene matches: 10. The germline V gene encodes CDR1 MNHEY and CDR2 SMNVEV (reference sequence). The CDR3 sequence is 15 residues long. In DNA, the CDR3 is TGTGCCAGCAGTTTATGGGCTACAGGGGTTGGGGAGCAGTACTTC. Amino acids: CASSLWATGVGEQYF.

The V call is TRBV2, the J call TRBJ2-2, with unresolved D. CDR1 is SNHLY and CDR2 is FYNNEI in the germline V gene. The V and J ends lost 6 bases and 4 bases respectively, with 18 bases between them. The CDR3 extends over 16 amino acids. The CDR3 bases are TGTGCCAGCAGCGATAATACCACCCCCCGCACCGGGGAGCTGTTTTTT. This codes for CASSDNTTPRTGELFF.

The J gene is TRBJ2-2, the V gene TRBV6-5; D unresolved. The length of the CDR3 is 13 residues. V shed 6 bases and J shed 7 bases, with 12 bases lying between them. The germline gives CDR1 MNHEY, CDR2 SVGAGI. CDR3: CASRLTLGGELFF. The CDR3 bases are TGTGCCAGCAGACTCACCTTGGGCGGGGAGCTGTTTTTT.

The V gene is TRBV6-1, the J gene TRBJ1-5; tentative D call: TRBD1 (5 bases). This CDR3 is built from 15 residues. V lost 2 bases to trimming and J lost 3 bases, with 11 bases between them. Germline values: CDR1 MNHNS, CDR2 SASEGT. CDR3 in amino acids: CASSEFRGTNQPQHF. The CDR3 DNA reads TGTGCCAGCAGTGAATTCCGAGGGACCAATCAGCCCCAGCATTTT.